These 10 T cell receptor beta chains share one sample of origin, sequenced in a study of blood T cells in healthy people across ages. A second roughly 7 to 12 cycle PCR used barcoded and J-beta primers. TCRdb reprocessed the 5' RACE reads via MiXCR and lists one record per CDR3 protein. The table shows around 990,000 distinct CDR3 sequences, with less than 45% occurring only once. Sequenced material: blood. These receptors were taken from a man younger than 35 in good health.

The chain recombines TRBV20-1 with TRBJ1-1; 7 bases line up with TRBD1. The CDR3 contains 11 residues. With V trimmed by 0 bases and J by 11 bases, 3 bases remained unmatched. Per the germline V gene, CDR1 is DFQATT and CDR2 is SNEGSKA (reference sequence). The CDR3 DNA reads as TGCAGTGCTAGAGACAGGGGGAGGGCTTTCTTT. As protein: CSARDRGRAFF.

The chain employs TRBV10-3 and TRBJ1-2; D perhaps matches TRBD1 (6 bases). V was pared by 9 bases and J by 6 bases, with 17 bases between. The CDR3 is 13 residues long. Per germline, CDR1 ENHRY and CDR2 SYGVKD. The CDR3 reads CAMGARITDGYTF. The CDR3 coding sequence is TGTGCCATGGGGGCCCGGATAACGGATGGCTACACCTTC.

This clonotype was counted a few times. This rearrangement joins TRBV6-2 or TRBV6-3 to TRBJ1-1, with D perhaps TRBD1 (6 bases). V lost 2 bases, J lost 0 bases, and 10 bases lay in between. Per germline, CDR1 MNHEY and CDR2 SVGEGT. The length of the CDR3 is 15 residues. The CDR3, as DNA: TGTGCCAGCAGTTACCCCAAGGGGGTGAACACTGAAGCTTTCTTT. Amino acids: CASSYPKGVNTEAFF.

This clonotype has a handful of counts. This chain links TRBV20-1 with TRBJ1-1; 10 bases map to TRBD1. V shed 5 bases and J 3 bases; nucleotides not matched to a gene: 3. The germline gives CDR1 DFQATT, CDR2 SNEGSKA (reference sequence). The CDR3 runs 13 residues. For the CDR3, the DNA is TGCAGTGCTCGGACAGGGGGGGACACTGAAGCTTTCTTT. This gives the protein CSARTGGDTEAFF.

V is TRBV5-1 and J is TRBJ2-1; tentatively, D is TRBD2 (7 bases). Germline values: CDR1 SGHRS, CDR2 YFSETQ. V was shortened by 5 bases and J by 9 bases, with 12 bases between the two germline ends. The CDR3 spans 12 residues. The CDR3 DNA follows: TGCGCCAGCAGAGGGGGGGTAACTGAGCAGTTCTTC. It translates to CASRGGVTEQFF.

Worth noting for this clonotype: One end of the junction does not line up with germline, which may come from a read error. The chain's CDR3 is CAGSRSDRSPNNEQFF. DNA of the CDR3: TGTGCCGGCAGCCGATCCGACAGGTCTCCCAACAATGAGCAGTTCTTC. The chain recombines TRBV7-2 with TRBJ2-1; D perhaps matches TRBD1 (6 bases). This CDR3 has 16 residues. Germline values: CDR1 SGHTA, CDR2 FQGNSA.

A few counts support this clonotype. This chain joins TRBV29-1 and TRBJ2-1, with 7 nucleotides matching TRBD1. V shed 4 bases, J shed 8 bases, and the junction held 5 bases outside the gene matches. This CDR3 has 12 residues. Germline assignment: CDR1 SQVTM and CDR2 ANQGSEA. The CDR3 is CSVVTGTDEQFF. Here the CDR3 DNA reads TGCAGCGTTGTGACAGGGACGGATGAGCAGTTCTTC.

This clonotype appeared a few times. The V and J genes are TRBV7-9 and TRBJ1-2; 10 positions match TRBD1. J was trimmed by 0 bases and V by 5 bases; bases with no gene match: 6. The CDR3 contains 16 residues. In germline, CDR1 is SEHNR, CDR2 FQNEAQ (reference sequence). CDR3 bases: TGTGCCAGCAGCCGGGACAGGGGAAACCCTAACTATGGCTACACCTTC. Its translation: CASSRDRGNPNYGYTF.

There are a few counts of this clonotype. The rearrangement uses TRBV6-2 or TRBV6-3 and TRBJ1-2; TRBD1 matches at 7 bases. This CDR3 comprises 15 residues. The germline CDR1 and CDR2 sequences are MNHEY and SVGEGT. V was clipped by 8 bases and J by 4 bases; unmatched bases: 13. The CDR3 here is CASDRGQAGIYGYTF. CDR3 bases: TGTGCCAGCGACCGTGGACAGGCTGGGATCTATGGCTACACCTTC.

V is TRBV6-5 and J is TRBJ1-6; maybe TRBD1 (6 bases). CDR1 MNHEY and CDR2 SVGAGI come from the germline V gene. The V end was cut by 6 bases, the J end by 4 bases, with 10 bases between. The CDR3 runs 14 residues. The CDR3 sequence is CASSGDIYNSPLHF. The CDR3 region has the DNA TGTGCCAGCAGCGGGGACATTTATAATTCACCCCTCCACTTT.